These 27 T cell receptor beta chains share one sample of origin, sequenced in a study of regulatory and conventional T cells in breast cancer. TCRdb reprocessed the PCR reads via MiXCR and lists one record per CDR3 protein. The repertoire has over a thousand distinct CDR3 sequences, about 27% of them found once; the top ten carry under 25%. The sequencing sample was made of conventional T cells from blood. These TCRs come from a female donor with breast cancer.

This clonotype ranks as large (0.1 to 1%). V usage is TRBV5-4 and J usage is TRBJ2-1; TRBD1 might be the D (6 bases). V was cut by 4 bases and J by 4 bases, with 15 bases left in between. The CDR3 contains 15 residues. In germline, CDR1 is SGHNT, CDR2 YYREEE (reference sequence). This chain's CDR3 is CASSVRGRPYNEQFF. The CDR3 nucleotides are TGTGCCAGCAGCGTCAGGGGCCGTCCTTACAATGAGCAGTTCTTC.

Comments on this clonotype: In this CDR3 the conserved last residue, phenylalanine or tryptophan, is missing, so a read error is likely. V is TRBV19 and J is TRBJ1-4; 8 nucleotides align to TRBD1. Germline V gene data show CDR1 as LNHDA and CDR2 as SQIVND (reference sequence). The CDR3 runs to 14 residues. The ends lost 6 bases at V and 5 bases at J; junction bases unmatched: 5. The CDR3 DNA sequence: TGTGCCAGTAGCTCCGACAGGGGAAATGAAAAACTGTTTTTA. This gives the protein CASSSDRGNEKLFL.

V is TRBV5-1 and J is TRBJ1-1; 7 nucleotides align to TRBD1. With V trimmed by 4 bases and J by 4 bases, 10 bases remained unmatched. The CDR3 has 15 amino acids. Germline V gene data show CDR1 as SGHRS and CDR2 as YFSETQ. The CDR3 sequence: CASSVGQVVSTEAFF. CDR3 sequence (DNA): TGCGCCAGCAGCGTCGGACAGGTCGTAAGCACTGAAGCTTTCTTT. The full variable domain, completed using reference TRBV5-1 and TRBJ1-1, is KAGVTQTPRYLIKTRGQQVTLSCSPISGHRSVSWYQQTPGQGLQFLFEYFSETQRNKGNFPGRFSGRQFSNSRSEMNVSTLELGDSALYLCASSVGQVVSTEAFFGQGTRLTVV.

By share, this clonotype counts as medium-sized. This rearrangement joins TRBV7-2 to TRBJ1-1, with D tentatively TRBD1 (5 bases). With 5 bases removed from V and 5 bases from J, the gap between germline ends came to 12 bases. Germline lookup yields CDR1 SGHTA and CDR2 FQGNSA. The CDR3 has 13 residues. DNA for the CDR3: TGTGCCAGCAGCCTCGGGACCCCAACTGAAGCTTTCTTT. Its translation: CASSLGTPTEAFF.

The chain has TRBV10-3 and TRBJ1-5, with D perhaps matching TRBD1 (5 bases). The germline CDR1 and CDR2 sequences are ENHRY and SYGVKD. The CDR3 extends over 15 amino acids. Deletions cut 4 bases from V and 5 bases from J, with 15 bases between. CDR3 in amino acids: CAISADKGPDQPQHF. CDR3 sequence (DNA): TGTGCCATCAGTGCGGACAAGGGACCAGATCAGCCCCAGCATTTT.

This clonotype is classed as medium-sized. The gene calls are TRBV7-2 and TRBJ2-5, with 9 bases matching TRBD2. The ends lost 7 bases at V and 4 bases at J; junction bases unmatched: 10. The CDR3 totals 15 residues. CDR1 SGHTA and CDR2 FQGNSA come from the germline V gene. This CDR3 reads CASTPIAGERETQYF. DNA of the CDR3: TGTGCCAGCACCCCCATAGCGGGGGAGAGAGAGACCCAGTACTTC.

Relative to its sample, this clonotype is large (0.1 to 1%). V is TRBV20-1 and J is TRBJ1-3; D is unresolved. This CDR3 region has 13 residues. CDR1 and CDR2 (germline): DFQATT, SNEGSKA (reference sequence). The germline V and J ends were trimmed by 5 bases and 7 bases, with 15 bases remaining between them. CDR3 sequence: CSASGTTGNTIYF. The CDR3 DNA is TGCAGTGCTTCGGGCACTACCGGGAACACCATATATTTT.

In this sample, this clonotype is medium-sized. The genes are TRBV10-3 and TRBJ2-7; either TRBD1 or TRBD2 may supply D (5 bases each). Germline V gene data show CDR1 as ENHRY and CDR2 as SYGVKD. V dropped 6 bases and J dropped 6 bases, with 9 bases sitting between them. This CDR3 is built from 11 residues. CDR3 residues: CAIRGPGEQYF. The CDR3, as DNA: TGTGCCATCAGGGGACCCGGCGAGCAGTACTTC.

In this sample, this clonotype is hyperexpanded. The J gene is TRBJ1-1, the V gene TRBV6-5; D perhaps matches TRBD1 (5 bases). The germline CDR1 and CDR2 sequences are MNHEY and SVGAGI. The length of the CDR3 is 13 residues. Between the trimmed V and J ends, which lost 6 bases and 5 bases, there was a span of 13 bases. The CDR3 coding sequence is TGTGCCAGCAGAACGGGGCTGCGGACTGAAGCTTTCTTT. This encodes CASRTGLRTEAFF.

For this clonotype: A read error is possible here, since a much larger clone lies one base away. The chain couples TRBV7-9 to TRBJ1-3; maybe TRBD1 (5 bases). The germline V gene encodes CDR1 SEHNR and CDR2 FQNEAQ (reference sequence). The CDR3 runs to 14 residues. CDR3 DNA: TGTGCCAGCAGCTTGGTGGGACTTGGAGACACCATATATTTT. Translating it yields CASSLVGLGDTIYF.

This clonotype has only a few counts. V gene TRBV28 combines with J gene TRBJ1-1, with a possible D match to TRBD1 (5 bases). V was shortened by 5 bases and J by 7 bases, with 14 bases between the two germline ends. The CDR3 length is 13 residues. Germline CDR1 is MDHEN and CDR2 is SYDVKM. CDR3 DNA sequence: TGTGCCAGCAGTACCTACAGGCGTCTTGAAGCTTTCTTT. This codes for CASSTYRRLEAFF.

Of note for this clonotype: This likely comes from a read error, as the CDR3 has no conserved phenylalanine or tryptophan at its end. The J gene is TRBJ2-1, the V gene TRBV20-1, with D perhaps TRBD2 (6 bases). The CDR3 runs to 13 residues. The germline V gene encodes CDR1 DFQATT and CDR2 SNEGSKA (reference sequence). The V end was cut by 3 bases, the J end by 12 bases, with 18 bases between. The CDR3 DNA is TGCAGTGCTAGTCGGGACTCCCTCTGGGGGCAGTTCCTC. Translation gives CSASRDSLWGQFL.

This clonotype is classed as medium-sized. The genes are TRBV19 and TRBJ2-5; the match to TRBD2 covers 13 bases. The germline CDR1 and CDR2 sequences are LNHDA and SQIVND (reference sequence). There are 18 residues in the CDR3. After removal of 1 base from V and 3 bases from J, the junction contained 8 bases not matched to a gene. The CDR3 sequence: CASSIVLAGGPREETQYF. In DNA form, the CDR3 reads TGTGCCAGTAGTATAGTACTAGCGGGGGGGCCGAGGGAAGAGACCCAGTACTTC.

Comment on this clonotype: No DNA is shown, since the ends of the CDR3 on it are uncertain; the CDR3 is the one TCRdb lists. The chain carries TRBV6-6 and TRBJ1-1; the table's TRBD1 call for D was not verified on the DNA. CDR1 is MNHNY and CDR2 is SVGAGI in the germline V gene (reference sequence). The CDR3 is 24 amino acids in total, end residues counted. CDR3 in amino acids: CASSIYLCNVEDLGQPMSYTEAFF.

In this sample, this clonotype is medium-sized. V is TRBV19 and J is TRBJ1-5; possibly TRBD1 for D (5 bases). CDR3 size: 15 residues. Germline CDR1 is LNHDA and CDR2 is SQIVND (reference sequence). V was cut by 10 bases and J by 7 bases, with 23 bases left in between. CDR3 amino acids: CATSKSGEGGQPQHF. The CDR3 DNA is TGTGCCACCTCTAAGTCGGGGGAGGGTGGACAGCCCCAGCATTTT.

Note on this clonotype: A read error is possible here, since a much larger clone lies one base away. The CDR3 region is CAWEGQGRPYEQYF. The CDR3 DNA reads TGTGCCTGGGAAGGACAGGGGAGACCCTACGAGCAGTACTTC. This chain uses TRBV30 with TRBJ2-7; 9 nucleotides align to TRBD1. Germline values: CDR1 GTSNPN, CDR2 SVGIG (reference sequence). The trim removed 5 bases at V and 2 bases at J, leaving 7 bases unmatched. The CDR3 length is 14 residues.

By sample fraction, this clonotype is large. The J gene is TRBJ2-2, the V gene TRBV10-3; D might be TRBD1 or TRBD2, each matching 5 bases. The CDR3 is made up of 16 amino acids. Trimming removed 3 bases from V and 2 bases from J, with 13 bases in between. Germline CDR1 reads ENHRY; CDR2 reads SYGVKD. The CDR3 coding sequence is TGTGCCATCAGTGACGGGGCCGGACCCAACACCGGGGAGCTGTTTTTT. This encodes CAISDGAGPNTGELFF.

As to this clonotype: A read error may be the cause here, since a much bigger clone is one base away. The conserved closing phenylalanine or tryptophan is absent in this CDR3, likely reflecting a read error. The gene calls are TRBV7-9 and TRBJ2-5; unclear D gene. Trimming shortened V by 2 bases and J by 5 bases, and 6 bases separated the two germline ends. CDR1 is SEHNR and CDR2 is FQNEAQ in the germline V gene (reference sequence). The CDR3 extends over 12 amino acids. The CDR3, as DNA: TGTGCCAGCAGCTTAATAGACGAGACCCAGTACTAC. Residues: CASSLIDETQYY.

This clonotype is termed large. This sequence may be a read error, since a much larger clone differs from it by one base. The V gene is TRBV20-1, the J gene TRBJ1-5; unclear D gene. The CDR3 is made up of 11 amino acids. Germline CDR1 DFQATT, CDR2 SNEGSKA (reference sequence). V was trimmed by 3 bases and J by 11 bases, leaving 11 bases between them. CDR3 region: CSARKGGAQHF. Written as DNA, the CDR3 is TGCAGTGCTAGGAAGGGAGGAGCCCAGCATTTT.

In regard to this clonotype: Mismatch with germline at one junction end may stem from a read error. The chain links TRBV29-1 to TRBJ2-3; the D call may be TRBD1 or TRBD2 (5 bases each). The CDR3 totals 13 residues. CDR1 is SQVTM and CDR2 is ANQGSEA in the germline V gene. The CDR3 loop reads CSVMGDGTGTQYF. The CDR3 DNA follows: TGCAGCGTTATGGGAGATGGCACAGGTACGCAGTATTTT.

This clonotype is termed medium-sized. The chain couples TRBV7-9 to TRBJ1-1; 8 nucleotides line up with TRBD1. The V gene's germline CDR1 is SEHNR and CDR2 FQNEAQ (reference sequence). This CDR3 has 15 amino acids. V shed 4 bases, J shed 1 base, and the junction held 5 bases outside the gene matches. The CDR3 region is CASSSGQGWNTEAFF. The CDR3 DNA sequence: TGTGCCAGCAGCTCCGGACAGGGCTGGAACACTGAAGCTTTCTTT.

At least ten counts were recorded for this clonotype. In nucleotides, the CDR3 is TGTGCCATCTCCCTGGCAGGGGGCCCCTCGGACACCATATATTTT. This encodes CAISLAGGPSDTIYF. This chain connects TRBV10-3 to TRBJ1-3; 8 bases are a match to TRBD1. The CDR3 loop spans 15 amino acids. Germline V lookup: CDR1 ENHRY, CDR2 SYGVKD. Unmatched junction bases numbered 14, after V lost 8 bases and J lost 8 bases.

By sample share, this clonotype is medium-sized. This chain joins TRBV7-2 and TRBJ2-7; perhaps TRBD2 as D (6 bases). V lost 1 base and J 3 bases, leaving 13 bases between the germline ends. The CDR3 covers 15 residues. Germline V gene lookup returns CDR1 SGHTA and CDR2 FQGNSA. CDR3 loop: CASSLVGTPFYEQYF. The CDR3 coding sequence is TGTGCCAGCAGCTTAGTGGGGACTCCCTTCTACGAGCAGTACTTC. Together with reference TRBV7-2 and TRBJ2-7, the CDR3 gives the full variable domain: GAGVSQSPSNKVTEKGKDVELRCDPISGHTALYWYRQSLGQGLEFLIYFQGNSAPDKSGLPSDRFSAERTGGSVSTLTIQRTQQEDSAVYLCASSLVGTPFYEQYFGPGTRLTVT.

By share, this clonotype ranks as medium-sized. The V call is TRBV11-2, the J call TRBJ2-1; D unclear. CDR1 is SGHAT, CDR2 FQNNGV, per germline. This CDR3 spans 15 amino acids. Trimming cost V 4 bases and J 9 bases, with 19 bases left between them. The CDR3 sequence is CASSYDGSRFGEQFF. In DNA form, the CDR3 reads TGTGCCAGCAGCTATGACGGCAGTCGTTTCGGTGAGCAGTTCTTC.

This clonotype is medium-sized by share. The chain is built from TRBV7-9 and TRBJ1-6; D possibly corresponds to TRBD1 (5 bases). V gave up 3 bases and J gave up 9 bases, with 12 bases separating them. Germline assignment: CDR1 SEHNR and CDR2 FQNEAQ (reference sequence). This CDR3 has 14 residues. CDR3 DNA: TGTGCCAGCAGCTTTGGACTCGGGGGTTCACCCCTCCACTTT. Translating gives CASSFGLGGSPLHF. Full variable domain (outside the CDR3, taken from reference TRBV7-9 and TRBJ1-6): DTGVSQNPRHKITKRGQNVTFRCDPISEHNRLYWYRQTLGQGPEFLTYFQNEAQLEKSRLLSDRFSAERPKGSFSTLEIQRTEQGDSAMYLCASSFGLGGSPLHFGNGTRLTVT.

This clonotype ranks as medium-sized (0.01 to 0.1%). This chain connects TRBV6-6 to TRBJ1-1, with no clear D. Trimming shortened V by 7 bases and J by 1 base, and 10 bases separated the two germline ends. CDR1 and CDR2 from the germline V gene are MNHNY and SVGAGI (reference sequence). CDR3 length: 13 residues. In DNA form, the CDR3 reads TGTGCCAGCACTCAAGACAAGAACACTGAAGCTTTCTTT. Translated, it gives CASTQDKNTEAFF.

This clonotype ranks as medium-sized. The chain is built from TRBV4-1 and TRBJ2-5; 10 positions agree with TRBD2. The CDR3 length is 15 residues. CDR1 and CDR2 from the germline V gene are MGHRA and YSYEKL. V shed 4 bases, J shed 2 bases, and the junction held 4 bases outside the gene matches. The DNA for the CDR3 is TGCGCCAGCAGCCGCAGCGGGGGGGTTCAAGAGACCCAGTACTTC. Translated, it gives CASSRSGGVQETQYF.